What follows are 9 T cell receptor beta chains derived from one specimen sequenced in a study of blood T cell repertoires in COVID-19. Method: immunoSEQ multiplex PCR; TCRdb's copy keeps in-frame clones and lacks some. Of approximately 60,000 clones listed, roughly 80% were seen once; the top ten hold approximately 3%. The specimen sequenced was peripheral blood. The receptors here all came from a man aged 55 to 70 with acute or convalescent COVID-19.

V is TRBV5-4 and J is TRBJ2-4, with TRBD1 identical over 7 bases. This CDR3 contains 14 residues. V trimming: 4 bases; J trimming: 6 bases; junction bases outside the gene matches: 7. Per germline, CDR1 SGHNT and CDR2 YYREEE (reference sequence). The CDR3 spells CASSPAGGRNIQYF. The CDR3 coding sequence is TGTGCCAGCAGCCCCGCAGGGGGTAGAAACATTCAGTACTTC. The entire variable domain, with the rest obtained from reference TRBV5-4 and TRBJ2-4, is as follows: ETGVTQSPTHLIKTRGQQVTLRCSSQSGHNTVSWYQQALGQGPQFIFQYYREEENGRGNFPPRFSGLQFPNYSSELNVNALELDDSALYLCASSPAGGRNIQYFGAGTRLSVL.

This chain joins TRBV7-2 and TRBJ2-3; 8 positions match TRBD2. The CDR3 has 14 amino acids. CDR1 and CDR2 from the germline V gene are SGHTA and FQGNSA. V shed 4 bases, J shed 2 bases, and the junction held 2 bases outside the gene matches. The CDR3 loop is CASSSSGFTDTQYF. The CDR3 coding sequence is TGTGCCAGCAGCTCTAGCGGGTTCACAGATACGCAGTATTTT. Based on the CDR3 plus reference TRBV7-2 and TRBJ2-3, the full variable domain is GAGVSQSPSNKVTEKGKDVELRCDPISGHTALYWYRQSLGQGLEFLIYFQGNSAPDKSGLPSDRFSAERTGGSVSTLTIQRTQQEDSAVYLCASSSSGFTDTQYFGPGTRLTVL.

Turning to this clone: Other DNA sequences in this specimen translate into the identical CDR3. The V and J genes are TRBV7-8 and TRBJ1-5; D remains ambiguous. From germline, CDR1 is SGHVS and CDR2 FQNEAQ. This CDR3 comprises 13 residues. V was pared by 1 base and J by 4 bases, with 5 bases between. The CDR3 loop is CASSLGANQPQHF. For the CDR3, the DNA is TGTGCCAGCAGCTTAGGGGCGAATCAGCCCCAGCATTTT.

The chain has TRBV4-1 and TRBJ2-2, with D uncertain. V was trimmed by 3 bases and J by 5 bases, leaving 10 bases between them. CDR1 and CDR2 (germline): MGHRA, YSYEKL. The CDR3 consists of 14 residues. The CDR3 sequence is CASSQALRTGELFF. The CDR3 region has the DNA TGCGCCAGCAGCCAGGCCTTGAGGACCGGGGAGCTGTTTTTT.

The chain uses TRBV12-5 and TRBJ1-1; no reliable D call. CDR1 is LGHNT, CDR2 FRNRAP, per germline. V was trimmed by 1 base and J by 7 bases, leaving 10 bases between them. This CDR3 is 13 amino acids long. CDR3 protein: CASGLEPGSEAFF. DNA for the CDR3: TGTGCTAGTGGTTTGGAGCCCGGGAGTGAAGCTTTCTTT.

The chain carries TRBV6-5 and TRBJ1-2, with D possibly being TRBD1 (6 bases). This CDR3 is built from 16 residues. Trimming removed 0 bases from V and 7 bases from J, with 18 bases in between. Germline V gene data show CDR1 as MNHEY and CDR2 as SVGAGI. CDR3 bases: TGTGCCAGCAGTTACTCGAGGGGGGGGAACTACCCTGGCTACACCTTC. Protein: CASSYSRGGNYPGYTF.

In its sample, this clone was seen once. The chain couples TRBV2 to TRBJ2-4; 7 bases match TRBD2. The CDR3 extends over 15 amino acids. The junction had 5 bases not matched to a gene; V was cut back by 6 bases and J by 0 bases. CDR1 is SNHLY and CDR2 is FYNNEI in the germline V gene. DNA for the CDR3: TGTGCCAGCAGCCCCGGGGGGATAGCCAAAAACATTCAGTACTTC. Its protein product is CASSPGGIAKNIQYF.

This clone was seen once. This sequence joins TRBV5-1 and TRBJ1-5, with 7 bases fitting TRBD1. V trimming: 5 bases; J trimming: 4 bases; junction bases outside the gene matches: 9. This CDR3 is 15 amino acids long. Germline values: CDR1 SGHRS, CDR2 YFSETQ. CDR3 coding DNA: TGCGCCAGCAGGGAGGGGGCGAGTAGTAATCAGCCCCAGCATTTT. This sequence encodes CASREGASSNQPQHF.

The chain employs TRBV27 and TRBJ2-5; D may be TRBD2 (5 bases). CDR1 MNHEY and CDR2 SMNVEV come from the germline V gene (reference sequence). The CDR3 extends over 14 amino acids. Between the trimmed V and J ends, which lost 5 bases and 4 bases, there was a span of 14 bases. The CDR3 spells CASSPGDRSETQYF. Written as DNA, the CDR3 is TGTGCCAGCAGTCCCGGGGATCGATCAGAGACCCAGTACTTC.